The clone carrying this TCR beta chain was picked up many times. Its antigen remains unknown. This sample was taken from a study of regulatory T cells in long-lasting Graves disease. Germline V lookup: CDR1 SGDLS, CDR2 YYNGEE. V lost 2 bases, J lost 5 bases, and 2 bases stayed unmatched. The CDR3 covers 14 residues. Study observations and caveats: Preferential use of TRBV28, TRBJ1-2 and TRBJ2-5 was seen in persistent disease. The small sample size may have reduced accuracy. Among persistent patients, a larger number of public clonotypes were shared (around 3,000) than among newly diagnosed patients (about 970).

Combining iRepertoire HTBI primers with Arm-PCR of CDR3 regions, the authors built TCR beta libraries. From the multiplex PCR reads, TCRdb called clonotypes with MiXCR, one entry per CDR3 protein. The sample yields 350,000 to 400,000 distinct CDR3 sequences, 15% to 17% seen once. Time point specified: newly diagnosed GD, antithyroid drugs for less than 3 months. Extracted PBMC RNA gave rise to the TCR library. The TCR sequence derives from a female donor with Graves disease. The specimen comprised peripheral blood mononuclear cells (PBMCs), sampled at new diagnosis, from a patient treated with antithyroid drugs. The rearrangement links TRBV9 to TRBJ2-7; 12 bases map to TRBD1. The CDR3: CASSVGTGGHEQYF. The CDR3 nucleotides read TGTGCCAGCAGCGTCGGGACAGGGGGCCACGAGCAGTACTTC.